These 23 T cell receptor beta chains originate from one sample sequenced in a study of T cell responses to AZD1222 COVID-19 vaccine. Data came from immunoSEQ multiplex PCR; TCRdb stores just in-frame clones and leaves some out. This sample carries approximately 140,000 clones, approximately 89% of them seen once, and the ten largest clones take 2.8%. The specimen comprised peripheral blood, sampled on day 0 of AZD1222 vaccination. The receptors originated from an adult in good health.

The chain links TRBV28 to TRBJ1-4; tentatively, D is TRBD1 (6 bases). Germline CDR1 MDHEN, CDR2 SYDVKM. There are 13 residues in the CDR3. Trimming left V 10 bases short and J 6 bases short, with 15 bases between. The CDR3 here is CATKGGADEKLFF. As DNA, the CDR3 is TGTGCCACCAAGGGGGGGGCGGATGAAAAACTGTTTTTT.

The V and J genes are TRBV7-8 and TRBJ2-2; D is perhaps TRBD2 (6 bases). Germline CDR1 and CDR2: SGHVS and FQNEAQ. V lost 1 base, J lost 4 bases, and 13 bases lay in between. The CDR3 runs to 16 residues. The CDR3 is CASSLVPGLITGELFF. The DNA for the CDR3 is TGTGCCAGCAGCTTAGTTCCGGGACTGATCACCGGGGAGCTGTTTTTT.

The sample holds a few counts of this clone. The chain couples TRBV18 to TRBJ1-2; 7 positions match TRBD1. This CDR3 has 13 residues. The ends lost 8 bases at V and 7 bases at J; junction bases unmatched: 10. CDR1 and CDR2 (germline): KGHSH, LQKENI. The CDR3 coding sequence is TGTGCCAGCGGCCCGGGACAGTTGGTTGGCTACACCTTC. It yields the protein CASGPGQLVGYTF.

The chain employs TRBV28 and TRBJ1-6, with 9 bases that match TRBD1. Trimming took 4 bases from V and 7 from J; bases not matched to a gene: 5. Per the germline V gene, CDR1 is MDHEN and CDR2 is SYDVKM. The CDR3 is 15 amino acids. The CDR3 sequence is CASSWGQGLNSPLHF. CDR3 bases: TGTGCCAGCAGTTGGGGACAGGGCCTAAATTCACCCCTCCACTTT.

The rearrangement uses TRBV18 and TRBJ2-7; 12 bases match TRBD2. This CDR3 comprises 15 residues. CDR1 and CDR2 from the germline V gene are KGHSH and LQKENI. Unmatched junction bases numbered 3, after V lost 1 base and J lost 5 bases. Here the CDR3 reads CASSPRLAGDHEQYF. Written as DNA, the CDR3 is TGTGCCAGCTCACCACGACTAGCGGGAGACCACGAGCAGTACTTC. Variable domain in full (rest from reference TRBV18 and TRBJ2-7): NAGVMQNPRHLVRRRGQEARLRCSPMKGHSHVYWYRQLPEEGLKFMVYLQKENIIDESGMPKERFSAEFPKEGPSILRIQQVVRGDSAAYFCASSPRLAGDHEQYFGPGTRLTVT.

The J gene is TRBJ2-1, the V gene TRBV11-3; 14 bases agree with TRBD2. V lost 3 bases, J lost 9 bases, and 13 bases stayed unmatched. Germline lookup yields CDR1 SGHNT and CDR2 YENEEA. There are 18 residues in the CDR3. The CDR3 DNA sequence: TGTGCCAGCAGCTTGTTCGGGACTAGCGGGGGAGCCATGCTTGAGCAGTTCTTC. Its protein product is CASSLFGTSGGAMLEQFF.

This clone was seen a single time. This chain joins TRBV11-3 and TRBJ2-1; 7 bases are shared with TRBD2. Germline values: CDR1 SGHNT, CDR2 YENEEA. V shed 1 base, J shed 8 bases, and the junction held 11 bases outside the gene matches. The CDR3 consists of 16 residues. This CDR3 is CASSLVQRDYSDEQFF. The CDR3 nucleotides are TGTGCCAGCAGCTTAGTCCAGCGGGACTATTCTGATGAGCAGTTCTTC.

The chain is built from TRBV28 and TRBJ1-1; tentative D call: TRBD1 (5 bases). CDR3 length equals 16 residues. Germline-derived CDR1 and CDR2 are MDHEN and SYDVKM. Trimming removed 6 bases from V and 5 bases from J, with 22 bases in between. The DNA for the CDR3 is TGTGCCAGCAGCCAAGAGGCGTGGGGACGAGGAACTGAAGCTTTCTTT. It yields the protein CASSQEAWGRGTEAFF.

This chain joins TRBV27 and TRBJ1-6, with 8 bases that match TRBD1. V lost 2 bases, J lost 10 bases, and 16 bases stayed unmatched. Germline V CDR1 and CDR2: MNHEY, SMNVEV (reference sequence). The CDR3 runs 18 residues. CDR3 residues: CASSLPPQGGKFQSPLHF. The CDR3 region has the DNA TGTGCCAGCAGTTTACCCCCACAGGGGGGGAAATTTCAATCACCCCTCCACTTT.

The CDR3 DNA follows: TGTGCCAGCTCATCACAGGGGCAGCGTAATTCACCCCTCCACTTT. This encodes CASSSQGQRNSPLHF. The V call is TRBV18, the J call TRBJ1-6; 7 positions match TRBD1. The CDR3 spans 15 residues. Germline V lookup: CDR1 KGHSH, CDR2 LQKENI. The J segment lost 6 bases and the V segment lost 5 bases, leaving 7 bases of the junction unmatched.

The chain carries TRBV29-1 and TRBJ2-7; D could derive from TRBD1 or TRBD2 (5 bases each). The germline gives CDR1 SQVTM, CDR2 ANQGSEA. The CDR3 length is 14 residues. Trimming shortened V by 7 bases and J by 0 bases, and 16 bases separated the two germline ends. DNA for the CDR3: TGCAGCGCCATAAGGGACCATAGCTCCTACGAGCAGTACTTC. Translated: CSAIRDHSSYEQYF.

The chain combines TRBV9 with TRBJ1-1; the D gene is possibly TRBD1 (5 bases). Germline loops: CDR1 SGDLS, CDR2 YYNGEE. Trimming took off 2 bases at V and 2 bases at J, with 10 bases between the two ends. The CDR3 totals 14 residues. The CDR3 region has the DNA TGTGCCAGCAGCGTGTCGACAGCTAACACTGAAGCTTTCTTT. Translating gives CASSVSTANTEAFF.

The V call is TRBV15, the J call TRBJ2-7, with 7 bases fitting TRBD2. In germline, CDR1 is LNHNV, CDR2 YYDKDF (reference sequence). This CDR3 is 14 amino acids long. Unmatched junction bases numbered 3, after V lost 0 bases and J lost 4 bases. CDR3 nucleotide sequence: TGTGCCACCAGCAGAGAGGACGGGGGGTACGAGCAGTACTTC. Its protein is CATSREDGGYEQYF.

The genes are TRBV11-2 and TRBJ2-7; no firm D call. This CDR3 contains 11 residues. Between the trimmed V and J ends, which lost 5 bases and 6 bases, there was a span of 8 bases. CDR1 and CDR2 (germline): SGHAT, FQNNGV. CDR3: CASSPHREQYF. CDR3 DNA sequence: TGTGCCAGCAGCCCCCACCGCGAGCAGTACTTC.

This chain uses TRBV20-1 with TRBJ2-1; D might be TRBD2 (6 bases). Between the trimmed V and J ends, which lost 8 bases and 7 bases, there was a span of 9 bases. CDR1 and CDR2 from the germline V gene are DFQATT and SNEGSKA (reference sequence). The CDR3 is 10 residues long. As DNA, the CDR3 is TGCAGTTCCGCGGGGAATGAGCAGTTCTTC. Protein product: CSSAGNEQFF.

The V call is TRBV5-1, the J call TRBJ2-5; the D is unclear. The CDR3 contains 13 residues. V was shortened by 2 bases and J by 0 bases, with 5 bases between the two germline ends. The germline V gene encodes CDR1 SGHRS and CDR2 YFSETQ. The CDR3, as DNA: TGCGCCAGCAGCTTAAGGTACCAAGAGACCCAGTACTTC. Translating it yields CASSLRYQETQYF.

The chain carries TRBV30 and TRBJ2-7; unclear D gene. Germline V CDR1 and CDR2: GTSNPN, SVGIG (reference sequence). Trimming removed 1 base from V and 1 base from J, with 8 bases in between. The CDR3 is 13 amino acids. CDR3 loop: CAWSGQDSYEQYF. The DNA of the CDR3 is TGTGCCTGGAGTGGGCAGGATTCCTACGAGCAGTACTTC.

The chain has TRBV6-5 and TRBJ1-2; 7 bases agree with TRBD1. The V segment lost 6 bases and the J segment 3 bases; nucleotides outside the gene matches: 4. The CDR3 consists of 13 residues. The germline V gene has CDR1 MNHEY and CDR2 SVGAGI. The CDR3 is CASRPTGYYGYTF. The CDR3 DNA is TGTGCCAGCAGGCCGACAGGGTACTATGGCTACACCTTC.

Here the CDR3 reads CASSLVGFGYEQYF. CDR3 bases: TGTGCCAGCAGCTTAGTAGGGTTCGGGTACGAGCAGTACTTC. The chain uses TRBV7-2 and TRBJ2-7; D remains ambiguous. V shed 1 base and J shed 4 bases, with 11 bases lying between them. CDR3 length: 14 amino acids. Germline V gene lookup returns CDR1 SGHTA and CDR2 FQGNSA.

This chain connects TRBV18 to TRBJ1-5, with D unresolved. The ends were cut back, 2 bases at V and 5 bases at J, with 4 bases in the middle. Germline CDR1 and CDR2: KGHSH and LQKENI. The CDR3 has 12 residues. The CDR3 nucleotides read TGTGCCAGCTCACCAGGGGATCAGCCCCAGCATTTT. It encodes CASSPGDQPQHF.

V is TRBV5-1 and J is TRBJ1-1; TRBD1 aligns across 7 bases. Germline V gene lookup returns CDR1 SGHRS and CDR2 YFSETQ. Germline trimming cut 5 bases from V and 3 bases from J; bases unmatched to any gene: 13. This CDR3 is built from 16 residues. The CDR3 sequence is CASSFEGAGRDTEAFF. CDR3 bases: TGCGCCAGCAGTTTCGAGGGGGCAGGGAGAGACACTGAAGCTTTCTTT. Full variable domain (remainder filled in from reference TRBV5-1 and TRBJ1-1): KAGVTQTPRYLIKTRGQQVTLSCSPISGHRSVSWYQQTPGQGLQFLFEYFSETQRNKGNFPGRFSGRQFSNSRSEMNVSTLELGDSALYLCASSFEGAGRDTEAFFGQGTRLTVV.

The chain recombines TRBV5-1 with TRBJ1-2; maybe TRBD1 (5 bases). Per germline, CDR1 SGHRS and CDR2 YFSETQ. There are 14 residues in the CDR3. The V and J ends lost 4 bases and 0 bases respectively, with 10 bases between them. CDR3 residues: CASSIGTANYGYTF. The CDR3, as DNA: TGCGCCAGCAGCATCGGGACGGCTAACTATGGCTACACCTTC.

The CDR3 coding sequence is TGTGCCAGCAGCAGGGCCGAAGCAGATACGCAGTATTTT. Protein sequence: CASSRAEADTQYF. The V and J genes are TRBV2 and TRBJ2-3; D might be TRBD1 (5 bases). CDR3 length: 13 amino acids. Germline lookup yields CDR1 SNHLY and CDR2 FYNNEI. Trimming stripped 6 bases from V and 4 bases from J, with 11 bases between.